These 13 T cell receptor beta chains were sequenced from one sample in a study of blood T cell repertoires in COVID-19. The assay was immunoSEQ multiplex PCR, and TCRdb's table has in-frame clones only and misses some. This table has 90,000 to 150,000 clones, over 75% appearing once. Sequencing input: peripheral blood. These receptors were obtained from an elderly man with acute or convalescent COVID-19.

The chain has TRBV24-1 and TRBJ2-7, with TRBD1 identical over 8 bases. V shed 5 bases, J shed 0 bases, and the junction held 5 bases outside the gene matches. This CDR3 region has 15 residues. Germline CDR1 KGHDR, CDR2 SFDVKD. CDR3 sequence (DNA): TGTGCCACCAGTGCCCTGACAGGGGACTCCTACGAGCAGTACTTC. Translation gives CATSALTGDSYEQYF.

The genes are TRBV2 and TRBJ2-7, with 9 bases fitting TRBD1. CDR1 and CDR2 (germline): SNHLY, FYNNEI. The CDR3 has 14 amino acids. V dropped 8 bases and J dropped 4; count of bases not matched to a gene: 9. The CDR3 DNA follows: TGTGCCAGCGGTACGGACAGGGGCTGGTACGAGCAGTACTTC. Translation: CASGTDRGWYEQYF.

The rearrangement links TRBV6-6 to TRBJ1-5, with no clear D. The V gene lost 6 bases and the J gene lost 4 bases, with 10 bases spanning the gap. CDR3 length: 13 residues. Germline CDR1 reads MNHNY; CDR2 reads SVGAGI (reference sequence). In nucleotides, the CDR3 is TGTGCCAGCAGACTAGACATGAATCAGCCCCAGCATTTT. Protein product: CASRLDMNQPQHF.

The rearrangement joins TRBV3-1 (or the pseudogene TRBV3-2) to TRBJ1-4; TRBD1 agrees at 7 bases. V shed 4 bases and J 7 bases; nucleotides not matched to a gene: 15. Germline V CDR1 and CDR2: LGHDT, YNNKEL (reference sequence). This CDR3 contains 17 residues. CDR3 region: CASSPPSHRGWGEKLFF. The DNA for the CDR3 is TGTGCCAGCAGCCCACCCTCCCACAGGGGTTGGGGTGAAAAACTGTTTTTT.

The genes are TRBV12-3 or TRBV12-4 and TRBJ1-1; D is unresolved. Trimming cost V 2 bases and J 2 bases, with 6 bases left between them. CDR3 length: 13 amino acids. The CDR3: CASSLNRNTEAFF. The CDR3 DNA follows: TGTGCCAGCAGTTTAAACAGAAACACTGAAGCTTTCTTT.

The V call is TRBV2, the J call TRBJ1-2; 10 nucleotides agree with TRBD1. The J segment lost 5 bases and the V segment lost 6 bases, leaving 6 bases of the junction unmatched. This CDR3 is 14 amino acids long. Germline assignment: CDR1 SNHLY and CDR2 FYNNEI. The CDR3 loop is CASSAGTGEYGYTF. CDR3 in DNA: TGTGCCAGCAGCGCCGGGACAGGGGAATATGGCTACACCTTC.

The chain joins TRBV2 to TRBJ2-2, with 9 bases lining up with TRBD2. Germline CDR1 reads SNHLY; CDR2 reads FYNNEI. The CDR3 loop spans 15 amino acids. J was trimmed by 7 bases and V by 5 bases; bases with no gene match: 8. The CDR3 loop reads CASSTTSGLDGELFF. In DNA, the CDR3 is TGTGCCAGCAGTACGACTAGCGGCCTAGACGGGGAGCTGTTTTTT. Full variable domain (missing parts from reference TRBV2 and TRBJ2-2): EPEVTQTPSHQVTQMGQEVILRCVPISNHLYFYWYRQILGQKVEFLVSFYNNEISEKSEIFDDQFSVERPDGSNFTLKIRSTKLEDSAMYFCASSTTSGLDGELFFGEGSRLTVL.

Points on this clone: Different DNA sequences within this sample yield the same CDR3. The genes are TRBV5-1 and TRBJ1-1; TRBD1 aligns across 7 bases. The V gene's germline CDR1 is SGHRS and CDR2 YFSETQ. The junction had 2 bases not matched to a gene; V was cut back by 0 bases and J by 6 bases. The CDR3 totals 13 residues. CDR3 in DNA: TGCGCCAGCAGCTTGGCGCAGGGGGCTGAAGCTTTCTTT. This codes for CASSLAQGAEAFF.

The V call is TRBV2, the J call TRBJ1-2, with TRBD1 matching over 9 bases. J was trimmed by 5 bases and V by 1 base; bases with no gene match: 5. This CDR3 is built from 15 residues. Looked up from germline, CDR1 is SNHLY and CDR2 is FYNNEI. CDR3 protein: CASSEVDRGWYGYTF. The CDR3 region has the DNA TGTGCCAGCAGTGAAGTCGACAGGGGGTGGTATGGCTACACCTTC.

V gene TRBV11-2 combines with J gene TRBJ1-2; 7 bases are a match to TRBD1. CDR1 SGHAT and CDR2 FQNNGV come from the germline V gene. The CDR3 is 18 residues long. J gave up 0 bases and V 4 bases, and 14 bases lay outside the gene matches. CDR3 region: CASSSPGQTGPTNYGYTF. CDR3 DNA sequence: TGTGCCAGCAGCTCTCCGGGCCAGACAGGGCCTACTAACTATGGCTACACCTTC.

This chain uses TRBV6-5 with TRBJ1-4; D is ambiguous. Trimming pared 6 bases from V and 0 bases from J, leaving 11 bases between. Germline V CDR1 and CDR2: MNHEY, SVGAGI. The CDR3 contains 15 residues. CDR3 in amino acids: CASSQDSATNEKLFF. DNA of the CDR3: TGTGCCAGCAGCCAGGATAGTGCAACTAATGAAAAACTGTTTTTT.

CDR3 in DNA: TGTGCCAGCAGTTTAAGAGAGGATCAGCCCCAGCATTTT. Amino acid sequence: CASSLREDQPQHF. The chain has TRBV27 and TRBJ1-5; D gene unclear. CDR1 MNHEY and CDR2 SMNVEV come from the germline V gene (reference sequence). The CDR3 extends over 13 amino acids. With 2 bases removed from V and 5 bases from J, the gap between germline ends came to 7 bases.

The gene calls are TRBV11-2 and TRBJ1-1, with D unclear. Per germline, CDR1 SGHAT and CDR2 FQNNGV. Trimming left V 2 bases short and J 7 bases short, with 5 bases between. CDR3 length: 11 amino acids. The CDR3 reads CASSLSGEAFF. The CDR3 nucleotides are TGTGCCAGCAGCTTATCGGGTGAAGCTTTCTTT.